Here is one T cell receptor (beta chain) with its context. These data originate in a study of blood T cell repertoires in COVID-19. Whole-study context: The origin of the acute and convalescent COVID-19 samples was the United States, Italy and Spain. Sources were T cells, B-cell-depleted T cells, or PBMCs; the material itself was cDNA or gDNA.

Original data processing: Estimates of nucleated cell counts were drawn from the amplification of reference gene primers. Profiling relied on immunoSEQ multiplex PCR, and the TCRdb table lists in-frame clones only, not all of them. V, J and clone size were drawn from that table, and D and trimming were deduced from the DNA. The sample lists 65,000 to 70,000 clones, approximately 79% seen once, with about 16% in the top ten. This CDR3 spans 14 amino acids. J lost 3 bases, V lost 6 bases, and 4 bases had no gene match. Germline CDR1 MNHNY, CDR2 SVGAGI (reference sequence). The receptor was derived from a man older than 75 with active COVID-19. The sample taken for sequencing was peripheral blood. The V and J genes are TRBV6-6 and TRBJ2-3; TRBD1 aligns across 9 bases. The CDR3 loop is CASRRDRATDTQYF. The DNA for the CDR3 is TGTGCCAGCAGACGGGACAGGGCGACAGATACGCAGTATTTT.